Listed below are T cell receptor beta chains from one sample, sequenced in a study of post-analysis software for immune sequencing data. TCRdb ran MiXCR on the PCR reads and lists one entry per CDR3 protein. The table lists 450,000 to 700,000 distinct CDR3 sequences, 44% of them singletons. The sequencing sample was made of blood. These receptors all come from a girl aged 10 to 17 with multiple sclerosis. Each CDR3 is given with its conserved first and last residue. D genes are given only for firm matches. Clone size is stated in some rows and not others, as once, few, many or a class when expanded.

d_call j_call clone_size v_call cdr3_aa cdr3_nt
TRBD1 TRBJ2-3 few TRBV7-2 CASRQTGADTQYF TGTGCCAGCAGGCAAACAGGGGCGGATACGCAGTATTTT
. TRBJ1-2 . TRBV7-6 CASSLGARTRGGYTF TGTGCCAGCAGCTTAGGGGCGAGGACCAGAGGTGGCTACACCTTC
. TRBJ2-3 . TRBV5-1 CASREGADTQYF TGCGCCAGCAGGGAGGGCGCAGATACGCAGTATTTT
. TRBJ2-3 few TRBV7-2 CASSFVRGGAGDTQYF TGTGCCAGCAGCTTTGTAAGGGGGGGGGCAGGGGATACGCAGTATTTT
. TRBJ2-1 . TRBV20-1 CSVRVSQNEQFF TGCAGTGTGAGGGTTTCCCAAAATGAGCAGTTCTTC
TRBD1 TRBJ1-1 . TRBV5-5 CASWGNRGPRGTEAFF TGTGCCAGCTGGGGGAACAGGGGGCCCCGAGGGACTGAAGCTTTCTTT
. TRBJ1-2 . TRBV4-3 CASSQDLAANYGYTF TGCGCCAGCAGCCAAGATCTAGCGGCTAACTATGGCTACACCTTC
. TRBJ2-3 . TRBV12-3/TRBV12-4 CASTVRADTQYF TGTGCCAGCACCGTTCGTGCCGATACGCAGTATTTT
TRBD1 TRBJ1-1 . TRBV10-2 CASSDPGDRGTEAFF TGCGCCAGCAGTGACCCGGGGGACAGGGGAACTGAAGCTTTCTTT
. TRBJ1-1 few TRBV10-3 CAISDEISSEAFF TGTGCCATCAGTGACGAAATCTCTTCCGAAGCTTTCTTT
. TRBJ2-1 . TRBV7-2 CASSLATFNEQFF TGTGCCAGCAGCTTAGCAACTTTCAATGAGCAGTTCTTC
. TRBJ1-1 . TRBV4-1 CASSQEGGYTEAFF TGCGCCAGCAGCCAAGAGGGTGGGTACACTGAAGCTTTCTTT
TRBD1 TRBJ1-5 . TRBV12-3/TRBV12-4 CASSRRPSGGVQPQHF TGTGCCAGCAGTCGAAGGCCCTCAGGGGGAGTTCAGCCCCAGCATTTT
. TRBJ2-5 . TRBV5-5 CASSLQISQETQYF TGTGCCAGCAGCTTGCAGATATCACAAGAGACCCAGTACTTC
. TRBJ2-7 few TRBV12-3/TRBV12-4 CASSLAGIGGHEQYF TGTGCCAGCAGTCTGGCCGGGATAGGAGGCCACGAGCAGTACTTC
. TRBJ2-6 . TRBV12-3/TRBV12-4 CASSPTAASGANVLTF TGTGCCAGCAGCCCCACTGCCGCCTCTGGGGCCAACGTCCTGACTTTC
. TRBJ1-5 once TRBV6-2/TRBV6-3 CASSNILRFGGNQPQHF TGTGCCAGCAGCAACATCCTCAGGTTCGGGGGCAATCAGCCCCAGCATTTT
TRBD2 TRBJ2-3 . TRBV20-1 CSAVGLAGGPFQDTQYF TGCAGTGCCGTGGGACTAGCGGGGGGGCCCTTCCAAGATACGCAGTATTTT
. TRBJ1-2 . TRBV29-1 CSVKAGTLGYGYTF TGCAGCGTCAAAGCGGGAACCCTGGGCTATGGCTACACCTTC
. TRBJ2-7 few TRBV20-1 CSATAAWAEATEQYF TGCAGTGCTACCGCCGCCTGGGCGGAAGCGACCGAGCAGTACTTC
. TRBJ2-5 few TRBV4-1 CASSQNSRRSGETQYF TGCGCCAGCAGCCAAAATAGTCGGCGGAGTGGTGAGACCCAGTACTTC
. TRBJ2-5 . TRBV20-1 CSATMGGVQETQYF TGCAGTGCTACCATGGGCGGGGTGCAAGAGACCCAGTACTTC
TRBD2 TRBJ2-5 . TRBV20-1 CSGRGGTQETQYF TGCAGTGGCCGGGGGGGGACACAAGAGACCCAGTACTTC
. TRBJ2-7 . TRBV30 CAWSVGAGHNEQYF TGTGCCTGGAGTGTAGGTGCCGGGCACAATGAGCAGTACTTC
. TRBJ2-5 . TRBV7-2 CASTRELPGTQYF TGTGCCAGCACTCGAGAGCTGCCCGGGACCCAGTACTTC
TRBD2 TRBJ2-3 . TRBV4-1 CASSRTTSGSTDTQYF TGCGCCAGCAGCCGAACTACTAGCGGTAGCACAGATACGCAGTATTTT
TRBD2 TRBJ2-5 . TRBV7-9 CASSWLAGVSEEEQYF TGTGCCAGCAGCTGGCTAGCGGGAGTCAGTGAGGAGGAGCAGTACTTC
. TRBJ1-5 . TRBV7-2 CASSLADAGYQPQHF TGTGCCAGCAGCTTAGCGGACGCAGGGTACCAGCCCCAGCATTTT
. TRBJ1-6 . TRBV2 CASRGSRKNSPLHF TGTGCCAGCAGGGGCTCGAGGAAAAATTCACCCCTCCACTTT
TRBD2 TRBJ2-7 . TRBV20-1 CSARVGSGRTYEQYF TGCAGTGCTAGAGTTGGGAGCGGGAGAACCTACGAGCAGTACTTC
. TRBJ2-3 few TRBV6-6 CASKTGPDTQYF TGTGCCAGTAAAACGGGCCCAGATACGCAGTATTTT
. TRBJ2-3 . TRBV5-1 CASSSRNPTDTQYF TGCGCCAGCAGCTCACGAAACCCCACAGATACGCAGTATTTT
. TRBJ2-3 few TRBV9 CASSVVGVSTDTQYF TGTGCCAGCAGCGTAGTGGGAGTTAGCACAGATACGCAGTATTTT
. TRBJ2-1 few TRBV15 CATSPGVTAIEQFF TGTGCCACCAGCCCCGGGGTAACAGCAATTGAGCAGTTCTTC
. TRBJ1-1 . TRBV7-9 CAIPREGTPEAFF TGTGCCATCCCTAGGGAGGGGACGCCTGAAGCTTTCTTT
. TRBJ1-2 . TRBV12-3/TRBV12-4 CASSLAKGVGYGYTF TGTGCCAGCAGTTTAGCGAAAGGGGTAGGCTATGGCTACACCTTC
TRBD1 TRBJ1-2 . TRBV6-5 CASSYSKGTGRFLYGYTF TGTGCCAGCAGTTACTCGAAAGGGACAGGGCGATTTCTCTATGGCTACACCTTC
. TRBJ1-2 . TRBV6-5 CASRYSAGDYGYTF TGTGCCAGCAGGTACTCGGCAGGGGATTATGGCTACACCTTC
. TRBJ1-2 . TRBV12-3/TRBV12-4 CASSTRPTTYGYTF TGTGCCAGCAGTACCAGACCAACAACCTATGGCTACACCTTC
TRBD2 TRBJ2-1 . TRBV20-1 CSAHSGRAVEQFF TGCAGTGCTCATAGCGGGAGGGCCGTAGAACAGTTCTTC
. TRBJ1-2 . TRBV27 CASSPTVRYYGYTF TGTGCCAGCAGTCCGACGGTCCGCTACTATGGCTACACCTTC